This T cell receptor (beta chain) was observed in a study of graft-versus-host responses after intestinal transplantation. General study findings and limits: Recipient bone marrow held GvH clones, some seen earlier in ileum or blood.

This table comes from immunoSEQ multiplex PCR, and its TCRdb copy is limited to in-frame clones, with some not included. The sample holds approximately 60,000 clones, approximately 90% seen once. This CDR3 region has 13 residues. Trimming pared 5 bases from V and 4 bases from J, leaving 10 bases between. Germline values: CDR1 SGHTA, CDR2 FQGNSA. This clone has just one count. Its antigen remains unidentified. The clonotype comes from a human patient who received an intestinal transplant, so some T cells may come from the graft donor. Sequenced here: PBMCs, sampled 26 days after transplant. The genes are TRBV7-2 and TRBJ2-3; no clear D gene. CDR3 DNA sequence: TGTGCCAGCAGCCCCTACCGCGCAGATACGCAGTATTTT. Protein: CASSPYRADTQYF.